The 10 T cell receptor beta chains given below trace back to one sample, sequenced in a study of OX40 agonist ivuxolimab in advanced cancers. Profiling relied on immunoSEQ multiplex PCR, and the TCRdb table lists in-frame clones only, not all of them. The sample includes around 17,000 clones, around 80% seen only once; the top ten take 28%. The source material was CD4+ or CD8+ T cells sorted from blood, sampled in a trial of the OX40 agonist ivuxolimab. The receptors come from an adult with an advanced solid tumor such as melanoma, head and neck, liver or kidney cancer.

The chain employs TRBV30 and TRBJ2-7, with D possibly TRBD2 on 5 matching bases. V lost 2 bases and J lost 6, with 11 bases in between. The CDR3 extends over 12 amino acids. The germline V gene has CDR1 GTSNPN and CDR2 SVGIG (reference sequence). The CDR3, as DNA: TGTGCCTGGAGTTTAACTAGTGCCGAGCAGTACTTC. This translates into CAWSLTSAEQYF.

DNA of the CDR3: TGCGCCAGCAGCCAAGATAAAGTTAACTATGGCTACACCTTC. Protein product: CASSQDKVNYGYTF. The V gene is TRBV4-3, the J gene TRBJ1-2; unclear D gene. V shed 0 bases and J shed 1 base, with 6 bases lying between them. Germline V CDR1 and CDR2: LGHNA, YSLEER. CDR3 size: 14 residues.

The chain links TRBV27 to TRBJ1-6; possibly TRBD1 for D (6 bases). CDR1 and CDR2 (germline): MNHEY, SMNVEV (reference sequence). Between the trimmed V and J ends, which lost 5 bases and 9 bases, there was a span of 14 bases. The CDR3 runs 14 residues. DNA for the CDR3: TGTGCCAGCAGTGAACTGGGCAGGGGTTCACCCCTCCACTTT. Residues: CASSELGRGSPLHF.

This sequence joins TRBV5-5 and TRBJ2-7, with a tentative D call TRBD2 (6 bases). Germline assignment: CDR1 SGHKS and CDR2 YYEKEE (reference sequence). The V and J ends lost 4 bases and 2 bases respectively, with 13 bases between them. The CDR3 is 14 residues long. The CDR3 sequence: CASSVWDFPYEQYF. The CDR3 DNA follows: TGTGCCAGCAGCGTGTGGGACTTCCCCTACGAGCAGTACTTC. Supplemented by reference TRBV5-5 and TRBJ2-7, the full variable domain reads DAGVTQSPTHLIKTRGQQVTLRCSPISGHKSVSWYQQVLGQGPQFIFQYYEKEERGRGNFPDRFSARQFPNYSSELNVNALLLGDSALYLCASSVWDFPYEQYFGPGTRLTVT.

This chain connects TRBV5-6 to TRBJ1-6, with TRBD1 matching 7 bases. Germline V gene lookup returns CDR1 SGHDT and CDR2 YYEEEE. The CDR3 runs 14 residues. V was pared by 6 bases and J by 6 bases, with 6 bases of the junction left unmatched. DNA of the CDR3: TGTGCCAGCACCTATGGGACAGTTAATTCACCCCTCCACTTT. This encodes CASTYGTVNSPLHF.

The CDR3: CASSLLGTGAEELFF. Here the CDR3 DNA reads TGTGCCAGCAGTTTATTGGGGACAGGGGCCGAGGAGCTGTTTTTT. The V and J genes are TRBV27 and TRBJ2-2; 10 nucleotides align to TRBD1. CDR1 and CDR2 (germline): MNHEY, SMNVEV (reference sequence). V lost 1 base, J lost 10 bases, and 6 bases stayed unmatched. The CDR3 has 15 residues.

The CDR3 DNA is TGCGCCAGCAGCTTTCGGCTAGCGGGAGTGGGCGAGCAGTACTTC. It yields the protein CASSFRLAGVGEQYF. The J gene is TRBJ2-7, the V gene TRBV5-1; TRBD2 agrees at 10 bases. The CDR3 covers 15 residues. Germline trimming cut 2 bases from V and 6 bases from J; bases unmatched to any gene: 8. From germline, CDR1 is SGHRS and CDR2 YFSETQ.

CDR3: CASSIEAGPIGSYNEQFF. In DNA, the CDR3 is TGTGCCAGTAGTATAGAGGCGGGTCCTATTGGGTCCTACAATGAGCAGTTCTTC. The J gene is TRBJ2-1, the V gene TRBV19, with D tentatively TRBD2 (5 bases). Trimming took off 0 bases at V and 1 base at J, with 16 bases between the two ends. CDR1 is LNHDA and CDR2 is SQIVND in the germline V gene (reference sequence). The CDR3 consists of 18 residues.

V and J are TRBV5-6 and TRBJ2-5, with a tentative D call TRBD1 (5 bases). The CDR3 covers 14 residues. Germline V CDR1 and CDR2: SGHDT, YYEEEE. The germline V and J ends were trimmed by 1 base and 4 bases, with 11 bases remaining between them. The CDR3 coding sequence is TGTGCCAGCAGCTTGTTTATGGGGCTAGAGACCCAGTACTTC. This gives the protein CASSLFMGLETQYF. The whole variable domain, remainder taken from reference TRBV5-6 and TRBJ2-5, is DAGVTQSPTHLIKTRGQQVTLRCSPKSGHDTVSWYQQALGQGPQFIFQYYEEEERQRGNFPDRFSGHQFPNYSSELNVNALLLGDSALYLCASSLFMGLETQYFGPGTRLLVL.

The chain couples TRBV5-5 to TRBJ1-1; unclear D gene. This CDR3 has 15 amino acids. Trimming removed 1 base from V and 6 bases from J, with 16 bases in between. Germline CDR1 and CDR2: SGHKS and YYEKEE (reference sequence). The CDR3 loop is CASSLYPGIGSEAFF. For the CDR3, the DNA is TGTGCCAGCAGCTTGTATCCGGGGATAGGCTCTGAAGCTTTCTTT.